The 26 T cell receptor beta chains below were found in one sample sequenced in a study of shared clonotypes between healthy human individuals. Sequencing was performed with immunoSEQ multiplex PCR; in TCRdb, only in-frame clones are kept and a portion is missing. The sample records approximately 1,000,000 clones, 75% to 85% being singletons. The sequencing sample was made of memory CD4+ T cells from PBMCs. Noted subset: CD45RA-negative fraction. All receptors come from a man in his late teens or twenties in good health. Some clones in this sample may be carry-over from other donors' samples.

V usage is TRBV4-2 and J usage is TRBJ1-2; TRBD1 agrees at 11 bases. Germline loops: CDR1 LGHNA, CDR2 YNFKEQ. CDR3 length: 14 residues. With 3 bases clipped from V and 7 bases from J, the junction kept 4 bases outside the gene matches. CDR3 in amino acids: CASSHLDRGLGYTF. The DNA of the CDR3 is TGTGCCAGCAGCCACCTGGACAGGGGGCTTGGCTACACCTTC.

The chain combines TRBV6-5 with TRBJ2-5; no firm D call. The V end was cut by 3 bases, the J end by 9 bases, with 8 bases between. Germline values: CDR1 MNHEY, CDR2 SVGAGI. This CDR3 is 11 amino acids long. Here the CDR3 reads CASSYGPAQYF. In nucleotides, the CDR3 is TGTGCCAGCAGTTATGGCCCAGCCCAGTACTTC.

The chain uses TRBV5-1 and TRBJ1-2; D is unclear. Trimming cost V 5 bases and J 4 bases, with 9 bases left between them. Germline values: CDR1 SGHRS, CDR2 YFSETQ. The CDR3 totals 12 residues. Written as DNA, the CDR3 is TGCGCCAGCAGTCTACCTGCCTATGGCTACACCTTC. Protein sequence: CASSLPAYGYTF.

This clone has just one count. This chain links TRBV5-1 with TRBJ1-2; weak D call: TRBD1 (5 bases). V was clipped by 0 bases and J by 4 bases, with 10 bases between them. This CDR3 comprises 14 residues. Germline CDR1 and CDR2: SGHRS and YFSETQ. The CDR3 reads CASSLVPGSYGYTF. The CDR3 nucleotides are TGCGCCAGCAGCTTGGTTCCAGGGAGCTATGGCTACACCTTC. The full variable domain, its missing parts supplied by reference TRBV5-1 and TRBJ1-2, is KAGVTQTPRYLIKTRGQQVTLSCSPISGHRSVSWYQQTPGQGLQFLFEYFSETQRNKGNFPGRFSGRQFSNSRSEMNVSTLELGDSALYLCASSLVPGSYGYTFGSGTRLTVV.

A remark on this clone: The identical CDR3 is also encoded by other nucleotide sequences in the sample. This chain uses TRBV7-2 with TRBJ2-3; perhaps D is TRBD1 or TRBD2 (5 bases each). With 2 bases removed from V and 9 bases from J, the gap between germline ends came to 9 bases. Germline V CDR1 and CDR2: SGHTA, FQGNSA. This CDR3 has 12 amino acids. The CDR3 sequence: CASSLLRDTQYF. In DNA form, the CDR3 reads TGTGCCAGCAGCTTACTCAGGGACACGCAGTATTTT.

V usage is TRBV6-5 and J usage is TRBJ2-6; maybe TRBD1 (6 bases). CDR3 size: 15 residues. Germline values: CDR1 MNHEY, CDR2 SVGAGI. Trimming left V 8 bases short and J 1 base short, with 12 bases between. Written as DNA, the CDR3 is TGTGCCAGCCAGGGGCTCGGGTCTGGGGCCAACGTCCTGACTTTC. Translating it yields CASQGLGSGANVLTF.

This chain connects TRBV6-6 to TRBJ2-5; 7 bases align to TRBD1. CDR1 and CDR2 from the germline V gene are MNHNY and SVGAGI (reference sequence). Trimming took 5 bases from V and 1 from J; bases not matched to a gene: 10. CDR3 length: 16 amino acids. The CDR3 nucleotides are TGTGCCAGCAGTCTCCCTCGGACAGGAGTCCAAGAGACCCAGTACTTC. The encoded protein is CASSLPRTGVQETQYF.

V gene TRBV5-1 combines with J gene TRBJ2-7, with a tentative D call TRBD1 (5 bases). The CDR3 has 13 residues. Germline loops: CDR1 SGHRS, CDR2 YFSETQ. Trimming pared 1 base from V and 6 bases from J, leaving 11 bases between. CDR3 in amino acids: CASSLLGASEQYF. CDR3 in DNA: TGCGCCAGCAGCTTGTTAGGGGCGTCCGAGCAGTACTTC. Drawing the rest from reference TRBV5-1 and TRBJ2-7, the complete variable domain is KAGVTQTPRYLIKTRGQQVTLSCSPISGHRSVSWYQQTPGQGLQFLFEYFSETQRNKGNFPGRFSGRQFSNSRSEMNVSTLELGDSALYLCASSLLGASEQYFGPGTRLTVT.

The chain combines TRBV30 with TRBJ2-2, with D unclear. The CDR3 length is 15 residues. Germline V gene sequence: CDR1 GTSNPN, CDR2 SVGIG (reference sequence). The V and J ends lost 0 bases and 6 bases respectively, with 14 bases between them. CDR3 DNA sequence: TGTGCCTGGAGTGTCCCTTCACCTGCGTCCGGGGAGCTGTTTTTT. It translates to CAWSVPSPASGELFF.

This clone was detected once. CDR3 amino acids: CASNGRSSTDTQYF. The DNA of the CDR3 is TGTGCCAGCAATGGGCGCTCTAGCACAGATACGCAGTATTTT. V and J are TRBV9 and TRBJ2-3, with D hard to call. The V end lost 6 bases, the J end lost 0 bases, and 11 bases lay between the germline ends. Germline assignment: CDR1 SGDLS and CDR2 YYNGEE. The CDR3 spans 14 residues.

The J gene is TRBJ1-5, the V gene TRBV10-3; D is perhaps TRBD1 (5 bases). This CDR3 has 16 amino acids. Between the trimmed V and J ends, which lost 0 bases and 10 bases, there was a span of 19 bases. Germline-derived CDR1 and CDR2 are ENHRY and SYGVKD. CDR3 DNA sequence: TGTGCCATCAGTGAGTCAGGGCACCAGGGTGACGGTCCCCAGCATTTT. It specifies CAISESGHQGDGPQHF.

This chain links TRBV11-3 with TRBJ1-4; D is undetermined. V shed 1 base and J shed 14 bases, with 14 bases lying between them. The CDR3 spans 13 residues. The germline CDR1 and CDR2 sequences are SGHNT and YENEEA. CDR3 residues: CASSLGGKTRLFF. In DNA, the CDR3 is TGTGCCAGCAGCTTAGGCGGAAAGACGCGGCTGTTTTTT.

Worth noting for this clone: A read error likely explains this, since a far larger clone differs by one base. Other DNA sequences in this sample translate to the same CDR3. The chain joins TRBV29-1 to TRBJ1-2, with D perhaps matching TRBD1 (6 bases). This CDR3 region has 12 residues. Germline-derived CDR1 and CDR2 are SQVTM and ANQGSEA. The CDR3 DNA reads TGCAGCGGCGGGGACGGGGGCTATGGTTACACCTTC. It translates to CSGGDGGYGYTF.

This clone came up once. The rearrangement links TRBV7-2 to TRBJ2-5; D possibly matches TRBD1 or TRBD2 (5 bases each). Germline V gene sequence: CDR1 SGHTA, CDR2 FQGNSA. The V gene lost 5 bases and the J gene lost 1 base, with 14 bases spanning the gap. CDR3 length equals 15 residues. CDR3 protein: CASSLRGRPQETQYF. In nucleotides, the CDR3 is TGTGCCAGCAGCCTTCGGGGCCGACCCCAAGAGACCCAGTACTTC.

The chain has TRBV5-4 and TRBJ2-2; D gene unclear. CDR3 length equals 13 residues. Trimming pared 0 bases from V and 6 bases from J, leaving 6 bases between. The germline V gene encodes CDR1 SGHNT and CDR2 YYREEE (reference sequence). This CDR3 is CASSLVIPGELFF. The CDR3 DNA reads TGTGCCAGCAGCTTGGTTATCCCCGGGGAGCTGTTTTTT. Full variable domain (missing parts from reference TRBV5-4 and TRBJ2-2): ETGVTQSPTHLIKTRGQQVTLRCSSQSGHNTVSWYQQALGQGPQFIFQYYREEENGRGNFPPRFSGLQFPNYSSELNVNALELDDSALYLCASSLVIPGELFFGEGSRLTVL.

This clone occurred many times. The chain is built from TRBV7-9 and TRBJ1-1; 8 bases map to TRBD1. CDR1 is SEHNR, CDR2 FQNEAQ, per germline (reference sequence). The CDR3 consists of 16 residues. Trimming took 5 bases from V and 3 from J; bases not matched to a gene: 11. The CDR3 coding sequence is TGTGCCAGCAGCCCATCCCCCGGACAGGGTCACACTGAAGCTTTCTTT. Translated, it gives CASSPSPGQGHTEAFF.

The chain has TRBV13 and TRBJ1-1; D is undetermined. From germline, CDR1 is PRHDT and CDR2 FYEKMQ (reference sequence). V lost 1 base and J lost 6, with 15 bases in between. The CDR3 is 15 amino acids. CDR3 sequence: CASSLVASSWAEAFF. CDR3 nucleotides: TGTGCCAGCAGCTTAGTGGCATCTAGTTGGGCTGAAGCTTTCTTT. Complete variable domain (other parts from reference TRBV13 and TRBJ1-1): AAGVIQSPRHLIKEKRETATLKCYPIPRHDTVYWYQQGPGQDPQFLISFYEKMQSDKGSIPDRFSAQQFSDYHSELNMSSLELGDSALYFCASSLVASSWAEAFFGQGTRLTVV.

On this clone itself: Here the CDR3 omits its conserved ending phenylalanine or tryptophan, so a read error is the likely source. V is TRBV29-1 and J is TRBJ2-7, with 8 positions matching TRBD1. CDR1 is SQVTM and CDR2 is ANQGSEA in the germline V gene. The CDR3 has 13 residues. The V segment lost 7 bases and the J segment 5 bases; nucleotides outside the gene matches: 10. The chain's CDR3 is CSGRTGLRDEQYL. The CDR3 nucleotides are TGCAGCGGCCGGACAGGGTTAAGAGACGAGCAGTACCTC.

A single count supports this clone. The chain carries TRBV5-4 and TRBJ1-1; D is unclear. Trimming took off 0 bases at V and 1 base at J, with 13 bases between the two ends. The germline V gene has CDR1 SGHNT and CDR2 YYREEE (reference sequence). CDR3 length: 16 residues. As DNA, the CDR3 is TGTGCCAGCAGCTTGGGAGGCCCCAAGGGGAACACTGAAGCTTTCTTT. As protein: CASSLGGPKGNTEAFF.

V gene TRBV11-3 combines with J gene TRBJ2-2, with 9 bases lining up with TRBD1. Germline CDR1 is SGHNT and CDR2 is YENEEA. The junction had 2 bases not matched to a gene; V was cut back by 5 bases and J by 4 bases. The CDR3 covers 14 residues. The CDR3: CASSPGQGTGELFF. Here the CDR3 DNA reads TGTGCCAGCAGCCCGGGACAGGGCACCGGGGAGCTGTTTTTT.

The gene calls are TRBV7-9 and TRBJ2-5; 11 bases map to TRBD2. Germline CDR1 and CDR2: SEHNR and FQNEAQ (reference sequence). This CDR3 comprises 17 residues. The V gene end was trimmed by 2 bases and the J gene end by 5 bases; junction bases not matched to a gene: 10. CDR3 nucleotide sequence: TGTGCCAGCAGCTTATCTACTAGCGGGAGTTTTACGGAGACCCAGTACTTC. Protein: CASSLSTSGSFTETQYF.

As to this clone: In the same sample, other DNA sequences code for this CDR3. The chain employs TRBV9 and TRBJ2-7, with a tentative D call TRBD1 (5 bases). This CDR3 has 14 residues. Trimming pared 0 bases from V and 0 bases from J, leaving 7 bases between. Germline lookup yields CDR1 SGDLS and CDR2 YYNGEE. CDR3 in amino acids: CASSVGGDSYEQYF. CDR3 DNA: TGTGCCAGCAGCGTAGGGGGCGACTCCTACGAGCAGTACTTC.

The genes are TRBV7-9 and TRBJ2-3, with a weak D call TRBD2 (6 bases). V shed 6 bases and J shed 3 bases, with 16 bases lying between them. The CDR3 totals 15 residues. Germline V gene lookup returns CDR1 SEHNR and CDR2 FQNEAQ (reference sequence). The CDR3 DNA is TGTGCCAGCAGTGTTCGACTAGTAACGACAGATACGCAGTATTTT. Translated: CASSVRLVTTDTQYF.

This sequence joins TRBV6-5 and TRBJ2-5, with 8 bases that match TRBD1. The CDR3 consists of 14 residues. Germline V CDR1 and CDR2: MNHEY, SVGAGI. Trimming removed 2 bases from V and 5 bases from J; junction bases left unmatched: 4. Here the CDR3 reads CASSYPGGSETQYF. CDR3 in DNA: TGTGCCAGCAGTTACCCAGGGGGCTCGGAGACCCAGTACTTC.

The chain recombines TRBV7-9 with TRBJ1-1, with D hard to call. V lost 3 bases, J lost 6 bases, and 11 bases lay in between. Germline V gene data show CDR1 as SEHNR and CDR2 as FQNEAQ (reference sequence). There are 13 residues in the CDR3. CDR3 DNA: TGTGCCAGCAGCTTGCTTGGAGTGGCTGAAGCTTTCTTT. The encoded protein is CASSLLGVAEAFF.

This chain joins TRBV4-2 and TRBJ1-5, with 7 bases fitting TRBD1. Trimming removed 2 bases from V and 2 bases from J; junction bases left unmatched: 9. The germline gives CDR1 LGHNA, CDR2 YNFKEQ. The CDR3 covers 17 residues. The CDR3 sequence is CASSQTHTGVCNQPQHF. In DNA, the CDR3 is TGTGCCAGCAGCCAAACACATACAGGGGTCTGCAATCAGCCCCAGCATTTT.